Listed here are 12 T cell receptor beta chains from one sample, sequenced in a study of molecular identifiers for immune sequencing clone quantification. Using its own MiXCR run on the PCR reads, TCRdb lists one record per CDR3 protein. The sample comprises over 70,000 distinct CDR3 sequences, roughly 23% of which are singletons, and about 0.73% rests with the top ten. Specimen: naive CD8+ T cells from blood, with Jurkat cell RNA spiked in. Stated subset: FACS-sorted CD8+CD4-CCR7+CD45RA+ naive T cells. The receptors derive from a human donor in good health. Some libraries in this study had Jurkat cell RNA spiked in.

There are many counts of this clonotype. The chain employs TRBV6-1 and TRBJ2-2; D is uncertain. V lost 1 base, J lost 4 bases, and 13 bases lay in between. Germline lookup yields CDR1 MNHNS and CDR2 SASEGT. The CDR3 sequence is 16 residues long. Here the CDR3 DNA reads TGTGCCAGCAGTGAAGTGGTGGTCAGTCTCACCGGGGAGCTGTTTTTT. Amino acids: CASSEVVVSLTGELFF.

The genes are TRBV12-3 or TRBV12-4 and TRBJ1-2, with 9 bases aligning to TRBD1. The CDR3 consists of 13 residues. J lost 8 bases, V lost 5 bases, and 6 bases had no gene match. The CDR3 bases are TGTGCCAGCAGTGCGACAGGGGGTGACGGCTACACCTTC. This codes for CASSATGGDGYTF.

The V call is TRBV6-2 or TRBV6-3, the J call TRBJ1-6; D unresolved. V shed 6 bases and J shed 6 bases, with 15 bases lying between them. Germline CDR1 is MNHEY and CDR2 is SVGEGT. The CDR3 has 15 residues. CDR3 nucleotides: TGTGCCAGCAGACCCGGGATAGGATGTAATTCACCCCTCCACTTT. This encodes CASRPGIGCNSPLHF.

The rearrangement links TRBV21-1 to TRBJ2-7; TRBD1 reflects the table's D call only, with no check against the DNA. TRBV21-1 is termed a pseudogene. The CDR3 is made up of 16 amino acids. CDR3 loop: CASSKVVQGATYEQYF. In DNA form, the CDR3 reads TGTGCCAGCAGCAAAGTGGTCCAGGGGGCAACCTACGAGCAGTACTTC.

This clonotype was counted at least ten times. The chain's CDR3 is CASSFSSQYNIQYF. The CDR3 DNA reads as TGTGCCAGCAGTTTCTCCTCACAATATAACATTCAGTACTTC. The chain has TRBV28 and TRBJ2-4, with D unresolved. Trimming stripped 3 bases from V and 7 bases from J, with 13 bases between. Germline assignment: CDR1 MDHEN and CDR2 SYDVKM. This CDR3 has 14 amino acids.

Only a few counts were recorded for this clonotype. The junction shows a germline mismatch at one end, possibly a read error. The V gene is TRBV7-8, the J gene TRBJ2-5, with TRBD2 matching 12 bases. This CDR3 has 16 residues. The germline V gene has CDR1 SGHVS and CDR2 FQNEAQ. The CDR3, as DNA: TGTGCCAGCAGCTTAGGACTAGCGGGGGAGAAGGAGACCCAGAACTTC. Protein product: CASSLGLAGEKETQNF.

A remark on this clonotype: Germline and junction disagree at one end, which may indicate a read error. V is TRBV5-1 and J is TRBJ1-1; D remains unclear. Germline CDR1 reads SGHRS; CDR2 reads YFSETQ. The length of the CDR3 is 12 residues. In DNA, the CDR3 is TGCGCCGGCAGCTTGAGACCCGGTGAAGCTTTCTTT. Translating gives CAGSLRPGEAFF.

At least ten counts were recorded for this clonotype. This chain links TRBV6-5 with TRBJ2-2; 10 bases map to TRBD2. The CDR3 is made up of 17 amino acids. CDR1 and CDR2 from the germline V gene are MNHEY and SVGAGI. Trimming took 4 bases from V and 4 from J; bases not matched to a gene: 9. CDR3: CASSLTSGFSATGELFF. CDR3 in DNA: TGTGCCAGCAGTTTGACTAGCGGGTTCTCGGCCACCGGGGAGCTGTTTTTT.

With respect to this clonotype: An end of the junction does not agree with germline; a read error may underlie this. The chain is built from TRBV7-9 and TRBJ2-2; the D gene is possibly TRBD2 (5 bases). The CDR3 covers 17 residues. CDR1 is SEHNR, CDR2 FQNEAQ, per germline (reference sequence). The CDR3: CASSPPTRGSYTGELFF. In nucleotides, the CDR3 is TGTGCCAGCAGCCCCCCCACCCGCGGGTCCTACACCGGGGAGCTATTTTTT. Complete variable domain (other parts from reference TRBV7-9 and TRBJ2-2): DTGVSQNPRHKITKRGQNVTFRCDPISEHNRLYWYRQTLGQGPEFLTYFQNEAQLEKSRLLSDRFSAERPKGSFSTLEIQRTEQGDSAMYLCASSPPTRGSYTGELFFGEGSRLTVL.

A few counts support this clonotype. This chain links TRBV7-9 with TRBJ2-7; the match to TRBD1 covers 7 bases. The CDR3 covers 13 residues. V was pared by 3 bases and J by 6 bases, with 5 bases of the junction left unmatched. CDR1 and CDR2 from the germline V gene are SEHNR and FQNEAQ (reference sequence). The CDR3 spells CASSFATGTEQYF. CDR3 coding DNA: TGTGCCAGCAGCTTTGCGACAGGGACCGAGCAGTACTTC.

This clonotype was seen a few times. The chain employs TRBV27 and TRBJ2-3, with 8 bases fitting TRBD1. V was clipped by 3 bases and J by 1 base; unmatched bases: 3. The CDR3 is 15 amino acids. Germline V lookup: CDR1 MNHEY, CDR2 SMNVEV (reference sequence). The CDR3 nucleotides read TGTGCCAGCAGTTTCTTGGACAGGGGCACAGATACGCAGTATTTT. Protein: CASSFLDRGTDTQYF.

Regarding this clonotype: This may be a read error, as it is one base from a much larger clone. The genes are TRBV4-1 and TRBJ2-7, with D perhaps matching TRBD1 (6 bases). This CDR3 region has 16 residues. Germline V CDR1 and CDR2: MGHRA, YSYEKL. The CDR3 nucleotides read TGCGCCAGCAGCCAAGAGAGGCGGGCAGGGGTTTACGGGCAGTACTTC. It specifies CASSQERRAGVYGQYF.